The clone carrying this TCR beta chain was seen a handful of times. The antigen is undetermined. The data originate from a study of blood T cells in healthy people across ages. Study results and limitations: Higher diversity and more naive CD4+ cells were features of long-lived donors, compared to aged donors.

There are 16 residues in the CDR3. The J segment lost 9 bases and the V segment lost 5 bases, leaving 9 bases of the junction unmatched. CDR1 is MNHEY and CDR2 is SVGEGT in the germline V gene. Sample-barcoded 5' priming and a J-beta primer mix drove a second PCR of roughly 7 to 11 cycles. Every single cDNA molecule received a tag from a template-switch adaptor with 12 random nucleotides. TCRdb reprocessed the 5' RACE reads with MiXCR, giving one entry per CDR3 protein. Of fewer than 700,000 distinct CDR3 sequences in the sample, 40% to 45% were seen once. The rearrangement uses TRBV6-2 or TRBV6-3 and TRBJ2-1; 14 bases fit TRBD2. The sample consisted of blood. The clonotype originates from a man older than 75 in good health. The CDR3 here is CASSHGGTSGSAEQFF. DNA for the CDR3: TGTGCCAGCAGTCACGGGGGGACTAGCGGGAGCGCTGAGCAGTTCTTC.